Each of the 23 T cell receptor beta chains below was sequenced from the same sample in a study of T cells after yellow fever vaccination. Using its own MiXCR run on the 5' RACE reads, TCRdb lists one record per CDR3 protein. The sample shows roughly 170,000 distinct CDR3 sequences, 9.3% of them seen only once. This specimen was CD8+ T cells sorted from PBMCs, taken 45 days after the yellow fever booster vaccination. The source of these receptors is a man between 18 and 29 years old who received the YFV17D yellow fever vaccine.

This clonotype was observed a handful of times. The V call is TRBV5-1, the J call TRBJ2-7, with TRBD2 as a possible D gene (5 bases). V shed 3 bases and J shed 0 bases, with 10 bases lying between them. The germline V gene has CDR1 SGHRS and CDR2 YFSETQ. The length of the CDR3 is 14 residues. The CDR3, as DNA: TGCGCCAGCAGCTCAGCGGTTAGCTCCTACGAGCAGTACTTC. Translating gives CASSSAVSSYEQYF.

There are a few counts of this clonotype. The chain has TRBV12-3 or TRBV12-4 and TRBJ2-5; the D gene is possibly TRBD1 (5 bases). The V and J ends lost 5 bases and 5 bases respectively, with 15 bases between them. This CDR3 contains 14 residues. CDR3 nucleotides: TGTGCCAGCAGTGCCAACCAGGGAAAGGAGACCCAGTACTTC. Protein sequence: CASSANQGKETQYF.

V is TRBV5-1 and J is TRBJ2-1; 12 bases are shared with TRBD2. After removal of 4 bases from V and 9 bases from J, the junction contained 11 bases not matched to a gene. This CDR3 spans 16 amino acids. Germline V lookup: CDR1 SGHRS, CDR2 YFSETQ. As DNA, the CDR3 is TGCGCCAGCAGCCCCCCGGGGCTAGCGGGGGGGACTGAGCAGTTCTTC. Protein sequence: CASSPPGLAGGTEQFF.

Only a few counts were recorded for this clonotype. CDR3 sequence reads: CASRKDPPGANVLTF. The CDR3 nucleotides are TGTGCCAGCAGAAAGGACCCTCCTGGGGCCAACGTCCTGACTTTC. The chain has TRBV7-6 and TRBJ2-6, with D unresolved. The CDR3 sequence is 15 residues long. Trimming removed 6 bases from V and 2 bases from J, with 11 bases in between. Germline V gene lookup returns CDR1 SGHVS and CDR2 FNYEAQ.

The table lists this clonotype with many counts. The CDR3 region is CASSLRWTNEQYF. The CDR3 bases are TGCGCCAGCAGCCTCAGATGGACGAACGAGCAGTACTTC. This chain links TRBV5-1 with TRBJ2-7; D not certain. This CDR3 has 13 amino acids. The V and J ends lost 4 bases and 5 bases respectively, with 13 bases between them. Germline lookup yields CDR1 SGHRS and CDR2 YFSETQ.

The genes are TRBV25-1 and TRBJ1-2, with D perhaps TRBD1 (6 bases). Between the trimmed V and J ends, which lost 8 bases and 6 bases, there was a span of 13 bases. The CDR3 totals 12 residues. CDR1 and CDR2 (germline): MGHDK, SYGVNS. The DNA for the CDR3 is TGTGCCAGCGAAGCTTGGGGGCATGGCTACACCTTC. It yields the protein CASEAWGHGYTF.

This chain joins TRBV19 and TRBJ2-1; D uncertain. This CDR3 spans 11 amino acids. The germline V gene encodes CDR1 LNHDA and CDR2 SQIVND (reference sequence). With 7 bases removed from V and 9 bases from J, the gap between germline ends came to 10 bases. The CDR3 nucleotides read TGTGCCAGTACGGAAGGCCCTGAGCAGTTCTTC. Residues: CASTEGPEQFF.

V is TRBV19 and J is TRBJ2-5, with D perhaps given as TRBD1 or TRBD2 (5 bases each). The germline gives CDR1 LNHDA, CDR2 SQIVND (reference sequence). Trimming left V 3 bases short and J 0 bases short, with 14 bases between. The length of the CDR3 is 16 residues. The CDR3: CASSIGTAVYQETQYF. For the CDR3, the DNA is TGTGCCAGTAGTATCGGGACCGCGGTGTACCAAGAGACCCAGTACTTC.

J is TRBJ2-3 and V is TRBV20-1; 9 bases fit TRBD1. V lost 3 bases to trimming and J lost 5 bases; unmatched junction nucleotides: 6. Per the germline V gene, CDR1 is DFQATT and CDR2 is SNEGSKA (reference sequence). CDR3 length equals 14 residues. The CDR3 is CSARHRGHQDTQYF. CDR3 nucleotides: TGCAGTGCTAGGCACAGGGGGCATCAAGATACGCAGTATTTT.

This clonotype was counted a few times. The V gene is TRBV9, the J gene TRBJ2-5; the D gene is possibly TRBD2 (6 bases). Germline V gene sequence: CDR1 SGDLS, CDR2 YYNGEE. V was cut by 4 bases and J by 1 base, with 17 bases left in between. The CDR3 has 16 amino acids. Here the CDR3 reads CASSTNGRQGQETQYF. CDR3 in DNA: TGTGCCAGCAGCACGAACGGGAGACAAGGCCAAGAGACCCAGTACTTC.

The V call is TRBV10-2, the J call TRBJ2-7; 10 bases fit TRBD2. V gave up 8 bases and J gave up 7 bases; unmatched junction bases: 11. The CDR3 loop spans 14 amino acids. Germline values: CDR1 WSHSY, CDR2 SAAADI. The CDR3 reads CASSTSGASWEQYF. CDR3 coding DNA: TGCGCCAGCTCCACTAGCGGGGCCTCCTGGGAGCAGTACTTC.

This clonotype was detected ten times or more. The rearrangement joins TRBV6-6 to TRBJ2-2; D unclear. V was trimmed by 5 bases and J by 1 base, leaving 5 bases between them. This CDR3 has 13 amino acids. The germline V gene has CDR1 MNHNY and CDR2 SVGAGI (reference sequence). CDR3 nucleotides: TGTGCCAGCAGTGCCCAGAACACCGGGGAGCTGTTTTTT. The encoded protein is CASSAQNTGELFF.

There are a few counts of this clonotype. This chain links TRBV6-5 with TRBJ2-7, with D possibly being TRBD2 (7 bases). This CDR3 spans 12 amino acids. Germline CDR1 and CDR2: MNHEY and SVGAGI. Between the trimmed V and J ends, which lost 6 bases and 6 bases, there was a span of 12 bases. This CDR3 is CASSPGGREQYF. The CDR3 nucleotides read TGTGCCAGCAGCCCGGGGGGCCGCGAGCAGTACTTC.

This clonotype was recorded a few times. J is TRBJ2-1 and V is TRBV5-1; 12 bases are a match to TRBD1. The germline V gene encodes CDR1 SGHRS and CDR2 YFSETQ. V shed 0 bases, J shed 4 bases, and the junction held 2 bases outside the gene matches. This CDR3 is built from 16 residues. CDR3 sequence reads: CASSLAGQGAYNEQFF. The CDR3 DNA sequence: TGCGCCAGCAGCTTGGCGGGACAGGGGGCGTACAATGAGCAGTTCTTC.

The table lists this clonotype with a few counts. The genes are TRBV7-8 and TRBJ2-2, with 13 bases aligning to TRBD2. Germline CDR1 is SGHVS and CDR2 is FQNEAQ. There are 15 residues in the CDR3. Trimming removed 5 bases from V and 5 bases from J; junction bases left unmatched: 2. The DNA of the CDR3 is TGTGCCAGCAGCCCGGGACTAGCGGGGACCGGGGAGCTGTTTTTT. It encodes CASSPGLAGTGELFF.

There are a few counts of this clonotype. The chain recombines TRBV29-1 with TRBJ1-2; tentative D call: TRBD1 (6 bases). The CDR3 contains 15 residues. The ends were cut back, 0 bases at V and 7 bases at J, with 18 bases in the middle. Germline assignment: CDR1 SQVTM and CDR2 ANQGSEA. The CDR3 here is CSVEDRRTAFSGYTF. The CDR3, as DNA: TGCAGCGTTGAAGATCGGAGGACAGCCTTCAGTGGCTACACCTTC.

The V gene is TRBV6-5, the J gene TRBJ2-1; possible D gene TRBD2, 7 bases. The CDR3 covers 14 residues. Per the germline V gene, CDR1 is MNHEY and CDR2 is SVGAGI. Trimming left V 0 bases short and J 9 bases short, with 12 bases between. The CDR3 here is CASSYSWGGSEQFF. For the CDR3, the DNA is TGTGCCAGCAGTTACTCGTGGGGGGGCAGTGAGCAGTTCTTC.

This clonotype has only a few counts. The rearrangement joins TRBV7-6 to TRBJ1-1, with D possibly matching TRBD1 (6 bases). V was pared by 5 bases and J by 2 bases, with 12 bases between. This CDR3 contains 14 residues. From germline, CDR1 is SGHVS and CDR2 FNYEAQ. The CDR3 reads CASSPGTFNTEAFF. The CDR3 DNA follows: TGTGCCAGCAGCCCCGGGACATTTAACACTGAAGCTTTCTTT.

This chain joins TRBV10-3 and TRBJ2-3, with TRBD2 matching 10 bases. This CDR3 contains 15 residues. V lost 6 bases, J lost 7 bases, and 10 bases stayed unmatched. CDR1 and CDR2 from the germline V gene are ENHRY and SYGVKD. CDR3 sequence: CAIRPKRGGLHTQYF. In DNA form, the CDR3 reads TGTGCCATCAGACCCAAGCGGGGGGGCTTGCATACGCAGTATTTT.

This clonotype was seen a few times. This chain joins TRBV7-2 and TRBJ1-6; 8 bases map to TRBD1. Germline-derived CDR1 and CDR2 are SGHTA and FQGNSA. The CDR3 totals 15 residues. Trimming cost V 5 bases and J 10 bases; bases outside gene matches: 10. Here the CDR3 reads CASSTRTGRSSPLHF. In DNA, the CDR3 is TGTGCCAGCAGCACACGGACAGGGAGGTCCTCACCCCTCCACTTT.

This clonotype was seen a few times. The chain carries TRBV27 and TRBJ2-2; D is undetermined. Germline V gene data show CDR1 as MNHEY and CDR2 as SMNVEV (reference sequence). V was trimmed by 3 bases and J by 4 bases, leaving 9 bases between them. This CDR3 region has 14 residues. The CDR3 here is CASSFYSGTGELFF. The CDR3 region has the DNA TGTGCCAGCAGTTTTTACTCCGGCACCGGGGAGCTGTTTTTT.

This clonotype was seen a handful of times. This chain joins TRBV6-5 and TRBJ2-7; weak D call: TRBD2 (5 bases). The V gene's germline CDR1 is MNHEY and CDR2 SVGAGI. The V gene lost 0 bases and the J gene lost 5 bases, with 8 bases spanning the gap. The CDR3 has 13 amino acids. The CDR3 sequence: CASSYSERHEQYF. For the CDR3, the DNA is TGTGCCAGCAGTTACTCTGAGCGGCACGAGCAGTACTTC.

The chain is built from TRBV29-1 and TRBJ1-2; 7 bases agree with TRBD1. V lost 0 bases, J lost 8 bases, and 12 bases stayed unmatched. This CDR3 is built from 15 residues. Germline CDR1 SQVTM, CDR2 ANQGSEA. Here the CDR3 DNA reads TGCAGCGTTGAAGACGGGGGACAGACTAAGGAAGGCTACACCTTC. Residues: CSVEDGGQTKEGYTF.